This entry features one T cell receptor (beta chain) sequence. The data derive from a study of blood T cell repertoires in COVID-19. CDR3 length: 15 residues. Trimming removed 3 bases from V and 7 bases from J; junction bases left unmatched: 7. Germline V gene data show CDR1 as SGHRS and CDR2 as YFSETQ. Some clones are missing from TCRdb's copy, which holds only in-frame ones; the method was immunoSEQ multiplex PCR. The sample has about 440,000 clones; roughly 88% are singletons. This chain links TRBV5-1 with TRBJ1-6; 7 bases match TRBD1. This TCR came from a man younger than 35 who had recovered from COVID-19. The specimen was PBMCs or T cells enriched from blood (not recorded which). The CDR3: CASSSWDSNNSPLHF. CDR3 nucleotide sequence: TGCGCCAGCAGCTCCTGGGACAGTAACAATTCACCCCTCCACTTT.